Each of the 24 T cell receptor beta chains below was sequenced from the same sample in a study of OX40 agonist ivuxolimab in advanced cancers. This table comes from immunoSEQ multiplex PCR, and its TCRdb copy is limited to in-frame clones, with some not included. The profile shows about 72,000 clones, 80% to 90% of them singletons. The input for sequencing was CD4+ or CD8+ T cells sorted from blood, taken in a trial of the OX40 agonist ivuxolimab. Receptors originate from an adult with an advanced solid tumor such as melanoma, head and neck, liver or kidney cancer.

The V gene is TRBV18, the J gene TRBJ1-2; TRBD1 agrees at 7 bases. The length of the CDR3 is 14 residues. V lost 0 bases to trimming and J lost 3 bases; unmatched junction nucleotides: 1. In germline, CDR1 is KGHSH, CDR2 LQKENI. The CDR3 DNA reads TGTGCCAGCTCACCACCAGGGGGCGACTATGGCTACACCTTC. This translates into CASSPPGGDYGYTF.

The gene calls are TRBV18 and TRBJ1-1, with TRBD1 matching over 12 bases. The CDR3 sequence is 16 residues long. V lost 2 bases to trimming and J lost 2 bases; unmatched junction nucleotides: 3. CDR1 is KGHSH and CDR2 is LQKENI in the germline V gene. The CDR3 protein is CASSPGTGGVNTEAFF. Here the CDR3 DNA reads TGTGCCAGCTCACCAGGGACAGGGGGCGTAAACACTGAAGCTTTCTTT.

CDR3 region: CASSGDSRGAAKNIQYF. The CDR3 DNA sequence: TGTGCCAGCAGCGGGGACTCAAGGGGGGCAGCCAAAAACATTCAGTACTTC. The chain joins TRBV2 to TRBJ2-4; D possibly matches TRBD1 or TRBD2 (6 bases each). V dropped 6 bases and J dropped 0 bases, with 18 bases sitting between them. From germline, CDR1 is SNHLY and CDR2 FYNNEI. The CDR3 runs 17 residues.

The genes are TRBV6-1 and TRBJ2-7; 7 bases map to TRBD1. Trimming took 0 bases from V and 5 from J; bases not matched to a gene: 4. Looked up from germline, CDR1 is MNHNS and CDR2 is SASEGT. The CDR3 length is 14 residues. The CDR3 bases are TGTGCCAGCAGTGAAGCGCAACAGGGGAACGAGCAGTACTTC. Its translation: CASSEAQQGNEQYF.

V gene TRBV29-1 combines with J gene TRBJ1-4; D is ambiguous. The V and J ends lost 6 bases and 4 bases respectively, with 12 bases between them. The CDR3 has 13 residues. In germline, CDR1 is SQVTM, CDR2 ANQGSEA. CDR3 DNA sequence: TGCAGCGTCATGGAACAGCTTAATGAAAAACTGTTTTTT. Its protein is CSVMEQLNEKLFF.

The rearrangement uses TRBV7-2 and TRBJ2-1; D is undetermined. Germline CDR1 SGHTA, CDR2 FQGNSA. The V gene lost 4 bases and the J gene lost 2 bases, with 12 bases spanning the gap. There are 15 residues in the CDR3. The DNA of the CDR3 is TGTGCCAGCAGCTCCTTGGGTTGGGCCTACAATGAGCAGTTCTTC. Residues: CASSSLGWAYNEQFF.

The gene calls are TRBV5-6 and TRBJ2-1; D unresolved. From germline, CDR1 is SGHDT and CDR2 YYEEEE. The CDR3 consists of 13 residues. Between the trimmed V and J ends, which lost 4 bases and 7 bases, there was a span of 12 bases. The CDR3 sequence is CASSPRSLNEQFF. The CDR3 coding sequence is TGTGCCAGCAGCCCGAGGTCCTTGAATGAGCAGTTCTTC.

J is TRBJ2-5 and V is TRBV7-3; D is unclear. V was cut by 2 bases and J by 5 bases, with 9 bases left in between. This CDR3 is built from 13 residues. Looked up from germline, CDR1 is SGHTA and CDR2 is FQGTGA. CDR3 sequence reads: CASSLVGGETQYF. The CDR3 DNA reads TGTGCCAGCAGCTTAGTAGGTGGGGAGACCCAGTACTTC.

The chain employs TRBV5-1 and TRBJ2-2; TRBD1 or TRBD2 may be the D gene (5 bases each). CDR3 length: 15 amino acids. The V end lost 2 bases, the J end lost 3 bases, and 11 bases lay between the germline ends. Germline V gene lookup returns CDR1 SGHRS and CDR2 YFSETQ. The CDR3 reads CASSFDGGDTGELFF. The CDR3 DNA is TGCGCCAGCAGCTTCGATGGGGGAGACACCGGGGAGCTGTTTTTT.

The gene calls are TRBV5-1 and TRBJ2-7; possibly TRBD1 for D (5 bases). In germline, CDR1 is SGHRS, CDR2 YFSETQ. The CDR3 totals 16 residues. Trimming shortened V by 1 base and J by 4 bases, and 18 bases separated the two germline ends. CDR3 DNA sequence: TGCGCCAGCAGCTTGAGGGGCTTAGTGGGGATATACGAGCAGTACTTC. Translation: CASSLRGLVGIYEQYF.

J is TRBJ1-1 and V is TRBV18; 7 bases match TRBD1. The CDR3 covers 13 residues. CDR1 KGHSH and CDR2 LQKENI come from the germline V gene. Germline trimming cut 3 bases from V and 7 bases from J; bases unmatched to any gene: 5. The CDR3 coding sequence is TGTGCCAGCTCACCTAACCGGGACAGTGAAGCTTTCTTT. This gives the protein CASSPNRDSEAFF. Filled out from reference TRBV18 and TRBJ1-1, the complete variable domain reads NAGVMQNPRHLVRRRGQEARLRCSPMKGHSHVYWYRQLPEEGLKFMVYLQKENIIDESGMPKERFSAEFPKEGPSILRIQQVVRGDSAAYFCASSPNRDSEAFFGQGTRLTVV.

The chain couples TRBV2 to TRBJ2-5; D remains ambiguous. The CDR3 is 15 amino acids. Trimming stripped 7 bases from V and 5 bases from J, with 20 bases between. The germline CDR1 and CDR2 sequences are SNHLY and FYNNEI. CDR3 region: CASNLNSGSGETQYF. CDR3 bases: TGTGCCAGCAACCTGAACAGTGGCAGTGGGGAGACCCAGTACTTC.

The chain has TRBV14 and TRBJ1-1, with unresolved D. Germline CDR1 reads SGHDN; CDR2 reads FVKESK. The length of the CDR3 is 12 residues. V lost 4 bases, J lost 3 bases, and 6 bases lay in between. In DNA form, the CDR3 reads TGTGCCAGCAGCCTTAGTTACACTGAAGCTTTCTTT. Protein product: CASSLSYTEAFF.

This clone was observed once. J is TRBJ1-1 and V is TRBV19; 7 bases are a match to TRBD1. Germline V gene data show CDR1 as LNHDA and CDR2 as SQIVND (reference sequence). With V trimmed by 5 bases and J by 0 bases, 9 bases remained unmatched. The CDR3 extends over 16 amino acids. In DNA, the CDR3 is TGTGCCAGTAGTCTCAGAGGACAGGCAATGAACACTGAAGCTTTCTTT. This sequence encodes CASSLRGQAMNTEAFF.

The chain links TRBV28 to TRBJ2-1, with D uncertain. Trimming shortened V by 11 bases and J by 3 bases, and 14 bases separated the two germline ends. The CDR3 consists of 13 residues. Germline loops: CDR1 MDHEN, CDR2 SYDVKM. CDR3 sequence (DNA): TGTGCCTCCCGCAAGGTAAACTACAATGAGCAGTTCTTC. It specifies CASRKVNYNEQFF. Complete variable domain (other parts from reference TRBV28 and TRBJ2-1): DVKVTQSSRYLVKRTGEKVFLECVQDMDHENMFWYRQDPGLGLRLIYFSYDVKMKEKGDIPEGYSVSREKKERFSLILESASTNQTSMYLCASRKVNYNEQFFGPGTRLTVL.

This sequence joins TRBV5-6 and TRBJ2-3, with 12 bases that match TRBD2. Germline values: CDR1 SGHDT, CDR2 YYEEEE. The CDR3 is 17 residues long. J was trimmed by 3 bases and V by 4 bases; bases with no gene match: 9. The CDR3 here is CASSLRLAGARTDTQYF. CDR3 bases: TGTGCCAGCAGCCTACGACTAGCGGGGGCACGGACAGATACGCAGTATTTT.

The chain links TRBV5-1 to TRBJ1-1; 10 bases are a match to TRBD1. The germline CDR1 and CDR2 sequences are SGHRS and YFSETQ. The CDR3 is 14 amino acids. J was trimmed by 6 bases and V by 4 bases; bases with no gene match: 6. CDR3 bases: TGCGCCAGCAGCGAAACCGGGACAGGGGCTGAAGCTTTCTTT. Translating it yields CASSETGTGAEAFF. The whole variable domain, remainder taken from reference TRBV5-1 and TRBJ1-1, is KAGVTQTPRYLIKTRGQQVTLSCSPISGHRSVSWYQQTPGQGLQFLFEYFSETQRNKGNFPGRFSGRQFSNSRSEMNVSTLELGDSALYLCASSETGTGAEAFFGQGTRLTVV.

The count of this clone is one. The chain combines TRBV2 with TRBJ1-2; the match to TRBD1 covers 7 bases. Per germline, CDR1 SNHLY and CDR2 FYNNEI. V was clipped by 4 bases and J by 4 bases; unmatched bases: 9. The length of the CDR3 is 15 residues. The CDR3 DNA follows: TGTGCCAGCAGTGTTGGGGGAGGGGGCGGCTATGGCTACACCTTC. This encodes CASSVGGGGGYGYTF.

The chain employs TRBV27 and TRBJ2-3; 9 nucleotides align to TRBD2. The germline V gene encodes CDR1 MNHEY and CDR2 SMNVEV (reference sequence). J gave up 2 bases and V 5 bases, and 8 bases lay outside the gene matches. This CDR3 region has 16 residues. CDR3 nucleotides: TGTGCCAGCAGTCCGGGGACTAGCACATACACAGATACGCAGTATTTT. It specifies CASSPGTSTYTDTQYF.

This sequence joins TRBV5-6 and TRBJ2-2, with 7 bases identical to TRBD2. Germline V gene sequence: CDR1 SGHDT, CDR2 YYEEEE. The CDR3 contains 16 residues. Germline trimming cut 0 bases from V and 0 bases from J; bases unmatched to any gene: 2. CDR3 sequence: CASSLGAGANTGELFF. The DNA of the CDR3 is TGTGCCAGCAGCTTGGGGGCGGGAGCGAACACCGGGGAGCTGTTTTTT.

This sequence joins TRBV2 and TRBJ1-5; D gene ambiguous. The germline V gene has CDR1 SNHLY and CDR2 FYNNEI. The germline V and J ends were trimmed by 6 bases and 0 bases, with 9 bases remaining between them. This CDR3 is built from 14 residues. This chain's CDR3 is CASSDTVSNQPQHF. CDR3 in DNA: TGTGCCAGCAGCGATACGGTTAGCAATCAGCCCCAGCATTTT.

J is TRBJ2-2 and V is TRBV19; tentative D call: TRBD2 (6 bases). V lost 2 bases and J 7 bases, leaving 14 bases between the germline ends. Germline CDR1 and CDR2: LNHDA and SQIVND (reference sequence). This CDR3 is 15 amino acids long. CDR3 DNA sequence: TGTGCCAGTAGTATATTTGCGCCCGGGGGCGGGGAGCTGTTTTTT. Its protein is CASSIFAPGGGELFF. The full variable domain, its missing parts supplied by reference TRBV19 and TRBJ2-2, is DGGITQSPKYLFRKEGQNVTLSCEQNLNHDAMYWYRQDPGQGLRLIYYSQIVNDFQKGDIAEGYSVSREKKESFPLTVTSAQKNPTAFYLCASSIFAPGGGELFFGEGSRLTVL.

The DNA for the CDR3 is TGTGCCAGCAGTCTTGGTGTGGAAGCTTTCTTT. Translation: CASSLGVEAFF. J is TRBJ1-1 and V is TRBV28; no reliable D call. V lost 5 bases to trimming and J lost 8 bases, with 9 bases between them. The CDR3 consists of 11 residues. Per the germline V gene, CDR1 is MDHEN and CDR2 is SYDVKM. The whole variable domain, filled in from reference TRBV28 and TRBJ1-1, reads DVKVTQSSRYLVKRTGEKVFLECVQDMDHENMFWYRQDPGLGLRLIYFSYDVKMKEKGDIPEGYSVSREKKERFSLILESASTNQTSMYLCASSLGVEAFFGQGTRLTVV.

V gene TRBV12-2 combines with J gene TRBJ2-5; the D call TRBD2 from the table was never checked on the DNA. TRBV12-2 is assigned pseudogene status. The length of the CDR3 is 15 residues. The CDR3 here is CASRFGGSRSREQYF. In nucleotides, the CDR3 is TGTGCAAGTCGCTTCGGCGGGAGCCGGAGTAGGGAGCAGTACTTC.